Described below is a single TCR delta chain sequence and its context. TCRdb records a much larger clone's protein for this DNA, with a difference at residue 11 that likely arises from a read error; the protein given is the translation of the DNA. CDR1 is TSWWSYY and CDR2 is QGS in the germline V gene. This CDR3 region has 17 residues. Unmatched junction bases numbered 5, after V lost 0 bases and J lost 1 base. This entry comes from a study of γδ T cells in repeated Plasmodium falciparum infection. Bulk repertoires came from Vgamma9/Vdelta2+ or Vdelta2-negative gammadelta T cells flow-sorted from PBMC. TCRdb reran clone calling via CATT on the multiplex PCR reads. Counted here are roughly 50,000 delta-chain clones, about 1.5% occurring once; the ten biggest clones make up about 8.3%.

Sequences were obtained from gamma-delta T cells from blood. This TCR was recovered from a pool of human donors (malaria-infected and uninfected, not separated). The chain links TRDV1 to TRDJ1; 10 positions agree with TRDD3. The J gene was not available in TCRdb and was assigned here by matching the DNA to germline segments. The CDR3 DNA is TGTGCTCTTGGGGAACTGGGGGATACGCTGGGCACCGATAAACTCATCTTT. As protein: CALGELGDTLGTDKLIF.